The T cell receptor (beta chain) under discussion was sequenced for a study of blood T cell repertoires in COVID-19. At the level of the study: T cells, B-cell-depleted T cells, or PBMCs provided the cDNA or gDNA that served as material.

Source study methods: Amplification of reference gene primers provided the estimated nucleated cell counts. Method: immunoSEQ multiplex PCR; TCRdb's copy keeps in-frame clones and lacks some. The V and J calls and clone size come from that table; D and trimming were worked out from the DNA. The table lists 60,000 to 70,000 clones, 70% to 85% of them singletons. The CDR3 is 13 amino acids. V was shortened by 3 bases and J by 5 bases, with 11 bases between the two germline ends. Germline V gene sequence: CDR1 MDHEN, CDR2 SYDVKM. This TCR was sampled from a woman in her sixties or seventies with acute or convalescent COVID-19. V is TRBV28 and J is TRBJ2-7; D is possibly TRBD2 (6 bases). The source material was peripheral blood. The CDR3 sequence: CASSLGGGDEQYF. CDR3 bases: TGTGCCAGCAGTTTGGGGGGAGGAGACGAGCAGTACTTC.